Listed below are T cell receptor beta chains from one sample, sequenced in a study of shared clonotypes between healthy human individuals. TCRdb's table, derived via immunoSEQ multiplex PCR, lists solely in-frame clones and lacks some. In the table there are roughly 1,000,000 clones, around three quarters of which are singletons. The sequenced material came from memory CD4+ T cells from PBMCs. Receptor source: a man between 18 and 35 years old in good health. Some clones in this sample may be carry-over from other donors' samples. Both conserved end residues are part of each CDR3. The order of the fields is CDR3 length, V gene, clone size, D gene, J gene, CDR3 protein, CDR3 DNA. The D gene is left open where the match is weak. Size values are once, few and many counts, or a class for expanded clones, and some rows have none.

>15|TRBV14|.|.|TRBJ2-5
CASSPKYRSQETQYF
TGTGCCAGCAGCCCAAAATACAGGAGCCAAGAGACCCAGTACTTC
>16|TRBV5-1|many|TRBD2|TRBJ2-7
CASSGGLAGGLYEQYF
TGCGCCAGCAGCGGGGGACTAGCGGGAGGGCTATACGAGCAGTACTTC
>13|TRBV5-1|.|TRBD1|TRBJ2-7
CASSGTGPYEQYF
TGCGCCAGCAGCGGGACAGGGCCGTACGAGCAGTACTTC
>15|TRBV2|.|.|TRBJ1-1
CASRIWAQRNTEAFF
TGTGCCAGCAGAATCTGGGCACAGCGGAACACTGAAGCTTTCTTT
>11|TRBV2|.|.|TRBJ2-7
CASIFSYEQYF
TGTGCCAGCATCTTCTCCTACGAGCAGTACTTC
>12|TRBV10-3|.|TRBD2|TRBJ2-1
CAIRPREDEQFF
TGTGCCATCAGGCCGCGGGAGGATGAGCAGTTCTTC
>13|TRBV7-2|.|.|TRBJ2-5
CASSSKADETQYF
TGTGCCAGCAGCTCGAAGGCTGACGAGACCCAGTACTTC
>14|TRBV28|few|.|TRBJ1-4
CASSFPAGNEKLFF
TGTGCCAGCAGTTTTCCAGCGGGTAATGAAAAACTGTTTTTT
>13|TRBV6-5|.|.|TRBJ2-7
CATKGTGSYEQYF
TGTGCCACCAAGGGGACGGGCTCCTACGAGCAGTACTTC
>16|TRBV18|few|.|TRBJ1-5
CASSPAGEGSNQPQHF
TGTGCCAGCTCACCGGCGGGGGAAGGGAGCAATCAGCCCCAGCATTTT
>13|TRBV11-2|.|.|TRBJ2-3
CASSLGLRETQYF
TGTGCCAGCAGCTTGGGGTTAAGAGAAACGCAGTATTTT
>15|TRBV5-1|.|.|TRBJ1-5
CASSLDDYSNQPQHF
TGCGCCAGCAGCTTGGACGATTATAGCAATCAGCCCCAGCATTTT
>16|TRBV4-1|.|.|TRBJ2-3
CASSQGGRGRTDTQYF
TGCGCCAGCAGCCAAGGTGGGAGGGGGAGAACAGATACGCAGTATTTT
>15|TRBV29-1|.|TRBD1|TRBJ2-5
CSVERTGGAGETQYF
TGCAGCGTTGAGAGGACAGGGGGCGCGGGGGAGACCCAGTACTTC
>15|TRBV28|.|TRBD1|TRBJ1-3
CASSWNRGTGNTIYF
TGTGCCAGCAGTTGGAACAGGGGCACTGGAAACACCATATATTTT
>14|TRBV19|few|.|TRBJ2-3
CASSIRVGADTQYF
TGTGCCAGTAGTATTAGGGTGGGGGCAGATACGCAGTATTTT
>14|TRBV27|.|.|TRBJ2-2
CASSLATNTGELFF
TGTGCCAGCAGTTTGGCAACGAACACCGGGGAGCTGTTTTTT
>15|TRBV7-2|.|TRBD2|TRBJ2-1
CASSGLAVGYNEQFF
TGTGCCAGCAGCGGACTAGCGGTCGGCTACAATGAGCAGTTCTTC
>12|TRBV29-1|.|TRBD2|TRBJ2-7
CSVGGLVDEQYF
TGCAGCGTTGGTGGACTAGTCGACGAGCAGTACTTC
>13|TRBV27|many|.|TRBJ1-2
CASSFRANYGYTF
TGTGCCAGCAGTTTCAGGGCGAACTATGGCTACACCTTC
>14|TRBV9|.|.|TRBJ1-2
CASSAGGTRHGYTF
TGTGCCAGCAGCGCTGGAGGGACCCGCCATGGCTACACCTTC
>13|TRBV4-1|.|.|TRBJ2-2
CASRQSNTGELFF
TGCGCCAGCAGACAGAGTAACACCGGGGAGCTGTTTTTT
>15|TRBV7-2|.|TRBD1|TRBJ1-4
CASSSQTGNLEKLFF
TGTGCCAGCAGCTCGCAGACAGGGAATCTTGAAAAACTGTTTTTT
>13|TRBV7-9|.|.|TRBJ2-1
CASSPDAYNEQFF
TGTGCCAGCAGCCCGGACGCATACAATGAGCAGTTCTTC
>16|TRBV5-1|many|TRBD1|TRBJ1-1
CASSWATGAMNTEAFF
TGCGCCAGCAGCTGGGCGACAGGGGCCATGAACACTGAAGCTTTCTTT
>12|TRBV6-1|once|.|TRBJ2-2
CASSEVAGVLFF
TGTGCCAGCAGTGAAGTTGCAGGGGTGCTGTTTTTT
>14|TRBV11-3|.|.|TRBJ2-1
CASSPGGASDEQFF
TGTGCCAGCAGCCCCGGAGGGGCGTCCGATGAGCAGTTCTTC
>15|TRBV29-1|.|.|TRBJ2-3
CSVGSSVGKGDTQYF
TGCAGCGTTGGTTCCTCTGTCGGGAAAGGGGATACGCAGTATTTT
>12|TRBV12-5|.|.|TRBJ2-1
CASALQGNEQFF
TGTGCTAGTGCCCTACAGGGCAATGAGCAGTTCTTC
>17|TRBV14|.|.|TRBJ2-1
CASSHYLGNRMGNEQFF
TGTGCCAGCAGCCACTATTTAGGGAACAGGATGGGCAATGAGCAGTTCTTC
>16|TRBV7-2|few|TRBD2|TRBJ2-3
CASSPGTSGYTDTQYF
TGTGCCAGCAGCCCCGGGACTAGCGGATACACAGATACGCAGTATTTT
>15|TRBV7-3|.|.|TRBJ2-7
CASSSFGGLSYEQYF
TGTGCCAGCAGCTCTTTTGGCGGACTCTCCTACGAGCAGTACTTC
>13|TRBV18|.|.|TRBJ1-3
CASSPNSGNTIYF
TGTGCCAGCTCACCAAACTCTGGAAACACCATATATTTT